Each of the 11 T cell receptor beta chains below was sequenced from the same sample in a study of blood T cell repertoires in COVID-19. Measured with immunoSEQ multiplex PCR; TCRdb has only the in-frame clones, and not every one. The table records a few hundred thousand clones, approximately 82% of them present only once. Material: peripheral blood. These TCRs come from a woman younger than 30 with acute or convalescent COVID-19.

This clone occurred once. The V gene is TRBV28, the J gene TRBJ1-2; no clear D. The CDR3 contains 13 residues. CDR1 and CDR2 (germline): MDHEN, SYDVKM. V lost 4 bases to trimming and J lost 0 bases, with 6 bases between them. The DNA for the CDR3 is TGTGCCAGCAGTTCAGAAACTAACTATGGCTACACCTTC. Residues: CASSSETNYGYTF.

The chain combines TRBV28 with TRBJ2-1; 16 bases agree with TRBD2. After removal of 6 bases from V and 6 bases from J, the junction contained 5 bases not matched to a gene. The CDR3 has 16 amino acids. The V gene's germline CDR1 is MDHEN and CDR2 SYDVKM. Written as DNA, the CDR3 is TGTGCCAGCAGCGGGACTAGCGGGAGGGTTATCAATGAGCAGTTCTTC. Translated, it gives CASSGTSGRVINEQFF.

The gene calls are TRBV15 and TRBJ2-3, with 14 bases lining up with TRBD2. V gave up 1 base and J gave up 4 bases; unmatched junction bases: 7. CDR3 length equals 18 residues. CDR1 and CDR2 (germline): LNHNV, YYDKDF (reference sequence). CDR3 in amino acids: CATSRGGTSGSWADTQYF. CDR3 nucleotides: TGTGCCACCAGCAGAGGGGGGACTAGCGGGAGTTGGGCAGATACGCAGTATTTT.

The chain links TRBV28 to TRBJ1-4; 7 bases map to TRBD1. The CDR3 totals 18 residues. CDR1 and CDR2 from the germline V gene are MDHEN and SYDVKM. V lost 5 bases and J lost 2; bases outside the gene matches: 14. The CDR3, as DNA: TGTGCCAGCAGTGGGACAGTCACTGCAATATCGACTAATGAAAAACTGTTTTTT. Translating it yields CASSGTVTAISTNEKLFF.

The chain recombines TRBV25-1 with TRBJ1-1; D call uncertain. With 1 base removed from V and 7 bases from J, the gap between germline ends came to 7 bases. Germline CDR1 is MGHDK and CDR2 is SYGVNS. The CDR3 length is 12 residues. CDR3 sequence reads: CASSEFGFEAFF. The CDR3 DNA reads as TGTGCCAGCAGTGAATTCGGTTTTGAAGCTTTCTTT.

This chain joins TRBV29-1 and TRBJ2-3; 12 bases line up with TRBD2. The CDR3 runs 14 residues. V was pared by 3 bases and J by 7 bases, with 5 bases of the junction left unmatched. The germline V gene encodes CDR1 SQVTM and CDR2 ANQGSEA. DNA of the CDR3: TGCAGCGTTGAGGGACTAGCGGGCGGCTATACGCAGTATTTT. It yields the protein CSVEGLAGGYTQYF.

This chain uses TRBV28 with TRBJ2-5, with TRBD2 identical over 13 bases. CDR3 length equals 17 residues. Germline values: CDR1 MDHEN, CDR2 SYDVKM. V lost 5 bases and J lost 5; bases outside the gene matches: 11. CDR3 sequence (DNA): TGTGCCAGCAGTGCCCAAGGACTAGCGGGAGAATGGGAGACCCAGTACTTC. Translating it yields CASSAQGLAGEWETQYF.

V is TRBV5-1 and J is TRBJ2-5; TRBD1 might be the D (6 bases). V lost 5 bases, J lost 2 bases, and 10 bases lay in between. The CDR3 length is 13 residues. Germline V gene data show CDR1 as SGHRS and CDR2 as YFSETQ. For the CDR3, the DNA is TGCGCCAGCAGGGGGGCGGTTCAAGAGACCCAGTACTTC. This encodes CASRGAVQETQYF. The variable domain in full, with the rest retrieved from reference TRBV5-1 and TRBJ2-5, is KAGVTQTPRYLIKTRGQQVTLSCSPISGHRSVSWYQQTPGQGLQFLFEYFSETQRNKGNFPGRFSGRQFSNSRSEMNVSTLELGDSALYLCASRGAVQETQYFGPGTRLLVL.

The chain employs TRBV19 and TRBJ2-6, with TRBD1 matching 9 bases. Germline-derived CDR1 and CDR2 are LNHDA and SQIVND (reference sequence). This CDR3 spans 17 amino acids. The trim removed 6 bases at V and 0 bases at J, leaving 6 bases unmatched. CDR3: CASSRGTGISGANVLTF. The CDR3 nucleotides are TGTGCCAGTAGCCGCGGGACAGGGATCTCTGGGGCCAACGTCCTGACTTTC.

The CDR3 DNA is TGCGCCAGCAGCTCCAACCTCGGGACAGCGAACACTGAAGCTTTCTTT. Translated, it gives CASSSNLGTANTEAFF. The genes are TRBV5-1 and TRBJ1-1, with 7 bases matching TRBD1. Unmatched junction bases numbered 9, after V lost 3 bases and J lost 1 base. The CDR3 length is 16 residues. Germline V lookup: CDR1 SGHRS, CDR2 YFSETQ.

The gene calls are TRBV28 and TRBJ2-3, with a tentative D call TRBD1 (6 bases). Germline values: CDR1 MDHEN, CDR2 SYDVKM. This CDR3 region has 12 residues. V lost 7 bases to trimming and J lost 9 bases, with 14 bases between them. CDR3 residues: CASTAIRGTQYF. The CDR3 DNA reads as TGTGCCAGCACCGCGATTAGGGGGACGCAGTATTTT.